This T cell receptor (beta chain) was recovered during a study of cytomegalovirus exposure and HLA in healthy donors. The study's findings and limits: CMV serostatus was the only recorded immune exposure for donors.

PCR was performed using 60 Vbeta and 13 Jbeta primers. Repertoires were generated with immunoSEQ multiplex PCR, while TCRdb's copy carries only in-frame clones and drops some. This table has 130,000 to 150,000 clones, approximately 80% appearing once. This CDR3 is 14 amino acids long. V lost 5 bases to trimming and J lost 0 bases, with 11 bases between them. CDR1 is SGHTA and CDR2 is FQGNSA in the germline V gene. This clone was found a few times. The antigen is unknown. The chain recombines TRBV7-2 with TRBJ2-7; perhaps TRBD1 as D (5 bases). Sequencing was carried out using PBMCs. This receptor was obtained from a woman aged 55-75 years in good health and CMV-seropositive. The CDR3 is CASSQDTASYEQYF. The CDR3 DNA sequence: TGTGCCAGCAGCCAGGACACCGCCTCCTACGAGCAGTACTTC. Full variable domain (remainder filled in from reference TRBV7-2 and TRBJ2-7): GAGVSQSPSNKVTEKGKDVELRCDPISGHTALYWYRQSLGQGLEFLIYFQGNSAPDKSGLPSDRFSAERTGGSVSTLTIQRTQQEDSAVYLCASSQDTASYEQYFGPGTRLTVT.